The 2 T cell receptor beta chains presented below share a single source sample, sequenced in a study of radiotherapy plus CTLA-4 blockade in lung cancer. This table comes from immunoSEQ multiplex PCR, and its TCRdb copy is limited to in-frame clones, with some not included. Seen here are 90,000 to 100,000 clones, 65% to 85% observed once, and the top ten hold 2.5% to 3%. Sequencing was performed on peripheral blood, taken from a patient treated with radiotherapy plus ipilimumab. The receptors were gathered from a human donor with non-small cell lung cancer who had a partial response to radiotherapy plus ipilimumab. Some clones in this sample may be carry-over from other donors' samples.

This sequence joins TRBV7-9 and TRBJ1-3, with 7 bases lining up with TRBD1. Germline-derived CDR1 and CDR2 are SEHNR and FQNEAQ (reference sequence). The CDR3 has 14 residues. The V and J ends lost 6 bases and 3 bases, in that order; junction bases with no gene match: 5. Here the CDR3 DNA reads TGTGCCAGCAGACGGACAGGCGTTGGAAACACCATATATTTT. Amino acids: CASRRTGVGNTIYF.

About this clone itself: The same CDR3 arises from other DNA sequences in this sample as well. The chain links TRBV15 to TRBJ2-2; TRBD1 aligns across 7 bases. J was trimmed by 6 bases and V by 2 bases; bases with no gene match: 6. This CDR3 has 15 amino acids. Germline V lookup: CDR1 LNHNV, CDR2 YYDKDF (reference sequence). The CDR3 region is CATSRHSGTAGELFF. In nucleotides, the CDR3 is TGTGCCACCAGCAGACACTCCGGGACAGCCGGGGAGCTGTTTTTT.